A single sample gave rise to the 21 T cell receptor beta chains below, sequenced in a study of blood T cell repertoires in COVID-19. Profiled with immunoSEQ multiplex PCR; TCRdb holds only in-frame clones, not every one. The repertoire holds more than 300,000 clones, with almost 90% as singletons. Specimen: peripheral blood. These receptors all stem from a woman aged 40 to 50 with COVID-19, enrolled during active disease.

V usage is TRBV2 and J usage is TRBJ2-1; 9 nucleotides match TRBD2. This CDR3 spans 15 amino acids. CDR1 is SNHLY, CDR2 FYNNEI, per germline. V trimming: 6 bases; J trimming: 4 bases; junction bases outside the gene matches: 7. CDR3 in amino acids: CASRTGGRAYNEQFF. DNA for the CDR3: TGTGCCAGCAGAACGGGCGGGAGGGCTTACAATGAGCAGTTCTTC.

CDR3 loop: CASERDRGPSNTGELFF. The CDR3 region has the DNA TGTGCCAGCGAAAGGGACAGGGGGCCCTCGAACACCGGGGAGCTGTTTTTT. The chain uses TRBV28 and TRBJ2-2; TRBD1 aligns across 12 bases. This CDR3 region has 17 residues. The V and J ends lost 8 bases and 0 bases, in that order; junction bases with no gene match: 7. Germline loops: CDR1 MDHEN, CDR2 SYDVKM.

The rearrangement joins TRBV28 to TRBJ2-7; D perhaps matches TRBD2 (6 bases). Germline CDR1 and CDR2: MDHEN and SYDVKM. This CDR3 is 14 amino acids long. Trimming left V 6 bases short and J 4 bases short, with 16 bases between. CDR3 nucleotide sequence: TGTGCCAGCAGGGCCACTAGCTCCTCTTACGAGCAGTACTTC. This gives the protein CASRATSSSYEQYF. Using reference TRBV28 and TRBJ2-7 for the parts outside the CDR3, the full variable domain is DVKVTQSSRYLVKRTGEKVFLECVQDMDHENMFWYRQDPGLGLRLIYFSYDVKMKEKGDIPEGYSVSREKKERFSLILESASTNQTSMYLCASRATSSSYEQYFGPGTRLTVT.

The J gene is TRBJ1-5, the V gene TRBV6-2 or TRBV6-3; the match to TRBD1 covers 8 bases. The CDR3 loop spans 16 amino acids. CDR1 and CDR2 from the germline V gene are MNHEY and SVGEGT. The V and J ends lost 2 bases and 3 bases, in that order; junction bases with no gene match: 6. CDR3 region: CASSYLGQVNNQPQHF. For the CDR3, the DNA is TGTGCCAGCAGTTACCTGGGACAGGTAAACAATCAGCCCCAGCATTTT.

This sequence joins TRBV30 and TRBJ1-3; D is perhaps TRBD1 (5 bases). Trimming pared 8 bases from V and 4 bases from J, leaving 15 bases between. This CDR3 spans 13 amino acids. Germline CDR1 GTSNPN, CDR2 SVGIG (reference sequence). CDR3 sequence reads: CAGATGFGNTIYF. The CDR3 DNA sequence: TGTGCCGGTGCAACAGGATTCGGAAACACCATATATTTT.

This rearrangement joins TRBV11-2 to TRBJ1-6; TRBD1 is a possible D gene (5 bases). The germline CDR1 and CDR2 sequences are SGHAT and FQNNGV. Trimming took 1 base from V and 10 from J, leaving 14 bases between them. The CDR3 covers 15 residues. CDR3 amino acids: CASSLVGGSGSPLHF. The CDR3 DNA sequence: TGTGCCAGCAGCTTAGTGGGGGGGTCGGGCTCACCCCTCCACTTT. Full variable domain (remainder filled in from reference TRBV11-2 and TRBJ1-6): EAGVAQSPRYKIIEKRQSVAFWCNPISGHATLYWYQQILGQGPKLLIQFQNNGVVDDSQLPKDRFSAERLKGVDSTLKIQPAKLEDSAVYLCASSLVGGSGSPLHFGNGTRLTVT.

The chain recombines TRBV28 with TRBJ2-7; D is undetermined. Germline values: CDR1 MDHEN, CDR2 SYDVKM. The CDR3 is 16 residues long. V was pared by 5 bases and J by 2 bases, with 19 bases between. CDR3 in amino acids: CASSRFSGLRPYEQYF. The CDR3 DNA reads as TGTGCCAGCAGTCGATTTTCTGGGCTACGCCCCTACGAGCAGTACTTC.

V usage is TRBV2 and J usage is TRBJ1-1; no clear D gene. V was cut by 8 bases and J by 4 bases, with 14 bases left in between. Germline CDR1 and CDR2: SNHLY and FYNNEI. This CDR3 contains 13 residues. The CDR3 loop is CASRGIVATEAFF. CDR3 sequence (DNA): TGTGCCAGCCGGGGTATCGTAGCCACTGAAGCTTTCTTT.

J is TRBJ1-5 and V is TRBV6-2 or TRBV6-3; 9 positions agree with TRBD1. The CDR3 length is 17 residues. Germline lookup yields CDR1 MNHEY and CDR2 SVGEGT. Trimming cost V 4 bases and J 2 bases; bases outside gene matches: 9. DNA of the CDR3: TGTGCCAGCAGTTCGCCCGCCGGGACAGGGCGCAATCAGCCCCAGCATTTT. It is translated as CASSSPAGTGRNQPQHF.

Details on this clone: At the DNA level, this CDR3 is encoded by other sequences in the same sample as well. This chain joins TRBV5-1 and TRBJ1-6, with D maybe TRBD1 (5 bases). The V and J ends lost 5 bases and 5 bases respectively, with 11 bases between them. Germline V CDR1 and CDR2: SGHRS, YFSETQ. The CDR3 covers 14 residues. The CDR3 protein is CASSSGTDNSPLHF. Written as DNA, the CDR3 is TGCGCCAGCAGTAGCGGGACGGATAATTCACCCCTCCACTTT.

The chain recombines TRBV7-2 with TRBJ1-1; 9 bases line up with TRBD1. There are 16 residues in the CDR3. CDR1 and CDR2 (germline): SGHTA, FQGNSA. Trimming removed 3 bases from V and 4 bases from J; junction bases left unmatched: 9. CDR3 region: CASSFRTGEIGTEAFF. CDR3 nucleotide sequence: TGTGCCAGCAGCTTCAGGACAGGGGAAATAGGCACTGAAGCTTTCTTT.

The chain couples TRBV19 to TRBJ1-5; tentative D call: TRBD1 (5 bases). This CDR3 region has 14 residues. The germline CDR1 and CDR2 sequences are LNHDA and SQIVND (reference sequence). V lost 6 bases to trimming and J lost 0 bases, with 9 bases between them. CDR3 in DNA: TGTGCCAGTAGCTGGGGCAATAGCAATCAGCCCCAGCATTTT. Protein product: CASSWGNSNQPQHF.

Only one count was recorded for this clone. The CDR3: CASSLHSGQGSVGELFF. CDR3 coding DNA: TGTGCCAGCAGCTTACATTCCGGGCAGGGGTCGGTCGGGGAGCTGTTTTTT. The chain carries TRBV7-2 and TRBJ2-2; D may be TRBD1 (6 bases). Germline V gives CDR1 SGHTA, CDR2 FQGNSA. The germline V and J ends were trimmed by 2 bases and 7 bases, with 20 bases remaining between them. The CDR3 loop spans 17 amino acids.

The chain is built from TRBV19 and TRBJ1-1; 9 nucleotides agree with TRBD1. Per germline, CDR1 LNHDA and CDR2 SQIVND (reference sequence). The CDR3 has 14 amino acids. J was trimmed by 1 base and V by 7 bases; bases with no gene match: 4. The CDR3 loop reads CASIRTGENTEAFF. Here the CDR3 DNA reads TGTGCCAGTATCCGGACAGGGGAGAACACTGAAGCTTTCTTT.

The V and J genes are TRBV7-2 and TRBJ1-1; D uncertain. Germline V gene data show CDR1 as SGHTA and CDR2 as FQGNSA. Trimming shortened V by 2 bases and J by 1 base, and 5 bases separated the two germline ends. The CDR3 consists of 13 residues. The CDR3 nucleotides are TGTGCCAGCAGCTTACGGGGGAACACTGAAGCTTTCTTT. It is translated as CASSLRGNTEAFF.

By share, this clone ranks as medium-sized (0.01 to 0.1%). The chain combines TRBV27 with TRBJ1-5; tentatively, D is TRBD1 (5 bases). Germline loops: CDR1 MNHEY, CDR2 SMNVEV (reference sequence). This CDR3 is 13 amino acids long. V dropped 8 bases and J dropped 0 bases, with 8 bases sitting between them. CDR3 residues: CASGGDSNQPQHF. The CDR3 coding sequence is TGTGCCAGCGGGGGGGATAGCAATCAGCCCCAGCATTTT.

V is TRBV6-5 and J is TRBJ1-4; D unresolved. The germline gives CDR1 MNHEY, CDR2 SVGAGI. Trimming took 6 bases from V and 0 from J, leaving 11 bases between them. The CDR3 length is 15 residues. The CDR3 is CASRFLYTTNEKLFF. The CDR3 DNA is TGTGCCAGCAGATTCCTCTATACAACTAATGAAAAACTGTTTTTT.

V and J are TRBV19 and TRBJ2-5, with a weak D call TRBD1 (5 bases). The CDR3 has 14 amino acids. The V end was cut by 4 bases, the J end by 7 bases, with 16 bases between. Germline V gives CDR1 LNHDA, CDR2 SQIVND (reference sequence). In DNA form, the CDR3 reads TGTGCCAGTAGTACCCAGACAGCCCACTGGACCCAGTACTTC. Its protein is CASSTQTAHWTQYF.

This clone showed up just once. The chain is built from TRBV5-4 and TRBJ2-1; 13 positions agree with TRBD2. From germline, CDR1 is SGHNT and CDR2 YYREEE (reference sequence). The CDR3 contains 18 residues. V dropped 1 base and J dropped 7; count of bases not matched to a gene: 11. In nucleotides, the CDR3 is TGTGCCAGCAGCTTGCAAAGGACTAGCGGGAGAATAGGTAATGAGCAGTTCTTC. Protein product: CASSLQRTSGRIGNEQFF.

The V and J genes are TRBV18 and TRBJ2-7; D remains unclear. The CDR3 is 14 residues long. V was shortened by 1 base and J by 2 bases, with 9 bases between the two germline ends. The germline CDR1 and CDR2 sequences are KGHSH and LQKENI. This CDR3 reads CASSPHPGPYEQYF. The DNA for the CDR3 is TGTGCCAGCTCACCACACCCAGGTCCCTACGAGCAGTACTTC.

The CDR3 sequence: CASSPLGLAAKEKETQYF. The CDR3 DNA reads TGTGCCAGCAGCCCTCTAGGGCTAGCAGCTAAGGAGAAAGAGACCCAGTACTTC. V is TRBV28 and J is TRBJ2-5; maybe TRBD2 (5 bases). Germline lookup yields CDR1 MDHEN and CDR2 SYDVKM. The CDR3 loop spans 18 amino acids. Trimming took 6 bases from V and 3 from J, leaving 26 bases between them.